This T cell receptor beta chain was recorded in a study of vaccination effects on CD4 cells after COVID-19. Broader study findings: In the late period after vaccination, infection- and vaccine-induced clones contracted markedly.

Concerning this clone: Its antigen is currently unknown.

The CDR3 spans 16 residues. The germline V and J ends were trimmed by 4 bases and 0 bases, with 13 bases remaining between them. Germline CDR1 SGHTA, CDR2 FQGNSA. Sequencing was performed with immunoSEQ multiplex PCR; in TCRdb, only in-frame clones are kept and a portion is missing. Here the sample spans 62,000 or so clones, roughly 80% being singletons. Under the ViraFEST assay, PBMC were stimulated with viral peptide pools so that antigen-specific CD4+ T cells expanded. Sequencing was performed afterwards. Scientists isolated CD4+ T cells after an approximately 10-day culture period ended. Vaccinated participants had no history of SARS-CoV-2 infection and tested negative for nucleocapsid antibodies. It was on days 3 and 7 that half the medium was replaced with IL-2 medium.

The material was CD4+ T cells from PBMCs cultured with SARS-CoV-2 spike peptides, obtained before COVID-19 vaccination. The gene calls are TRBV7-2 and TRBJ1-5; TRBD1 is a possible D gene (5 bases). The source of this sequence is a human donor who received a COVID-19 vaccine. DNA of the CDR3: TGTGCCAGCAGCTCATCCGGAGGGGATAGCAATCAGCCCCAGCATTTT. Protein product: CASSSSGGDSNQPQHF.